One and the same sample provided the 13 T cell receptor beta chains below, sequenced in a study of cytomegalovirus exposure and HLA in healthy donors. Both 60 Vbeta primers and 13 Jbeta primers went into the PCR. Assay: immunoSEQ multiplex PCR; the TCRdb copy retains only in-frame clones and omits some. The sample records 180,000 or so clones, around 81% being singletons. The specimen was PBMCs. The receptors were sampled from a woman younger than 45 in good health and CMV-seropositive.

J is TRBJ2-7 and V is TRBV9, with 9 bases that match TRBD2. The CDR3 length is 16 residues. V trimming: 1 base; J trimming: 3 bases; junction bases outside the gene matches: 8. Per the germline V gene, CDR1 is SGDLS and CDR2 is YYNGEE. DNA for the CDR3: TGTGCCAGCAGCGTACGAAGCGGGAGGATCCACTACGAGCAGTACTTC. Translation: CASSVRSGRIHYEQYF.

The chain uses TRBV15 and TRBJ2-7, with no clear D. V lost 1 base and J 4 bases, leaving 8 bases between the germline ends. The CDR3 totals 13 residues. The germline gives CDR1 LNHNV, CDR2 YYDKDF (reference sequence). CDR3 protein: CATSRVGVYEQYF. DNA for the CDR3: TGTGCCACCAGCAGAGTTGGAGTTTACGAGCAGTACTTC.

The chain carries TRBV6-5 and TRBJ1-6, with D perhaps TRBD1 (5 bases). CDR3 size: 16 residues. Trimming removed 4 bases at V and 1 base at J, with 11 bases between. CDR1 MNHEY and CDR2 SVGAGI come from the germline V gene. The DNA for the CDR3 is TGTGCCAGCAGTTCCGGGGGGGGATCCTATAATTCACCCCTCCACTTT. Translated: CASSSGGGSYNSPLHF.

V is TRBV9 and J is TRBJ2-3, with 9 nucleotides matching TRBD1. The CDR3 length is 15 residues. Looked up from germline, CDR1 is SGDLS and CDR2 is YYNGEE. V was pared by 1 base and J by 3 bases, with 3 bases of the junction left unmatched. In nucleotides, the CDR3 is TGTGCCAGCAGCGTATGGGACAGGGAAACAGATACGCAGTATTTT. It codes for CASSVWDRETDTQYF.

J is TRBJ2-1 and V is TRBV7-2; 7 bases are a match to TRBD2. This CDR3 spans 14 amino acids. After removal of 5 bases from V and 9 bases from J, the junction contained 10 bases not matched to a gene. Germline V CDR1 and CDR2: SGHTA, FQGNSA. CDR3 sequence reads: CASSPSAGRVEQFF. DNA of the CDR3: TGTGCCAGCAGCCCCTCAGCGGGACGGGTTGAGCAGTTCTTC.

This rearrangement joins TRBV15 to TRBJ2-3; 9 bases line up with TRBD2. The germline V gene encodes CDR1 LNHNV and CDR2 YYDKDF (reference sequence). J was trimmed by 2 bases and V by 4 bases; bases with no gene match: 7. The CDR3 extends over 16 amino acids. CDR3 in DNA: TGTGCCACCAGCACAGAAGCGGGGGGAAACACAGATACGCAGTATTTT. Its translation: CATSTEAGGNTDTQYF.

The J gene is TRBJ1-1, the V gene TRBV6-5; D not certain. Trimming cost V 3 bases and J 5 bases, with 16 bases left between them. CDR1 is MNHEY and CDR2 is SVGAGI in the germline V gene. This CDR3 comprises 15 residues. The CDR3 nucleotides read TGTGCCAGCAGTTATGAAGGCAGAACTATTACTGAAGCTTTCTTT. This translates into CASSYEGRTITEAFF.

This chain uses TRBV4-2 with TRBJ2-7; D not resolved. Trimming took 4 bases from V and 5 from J, leaving 6 bases between them. Germline V gene data show CDR1 as LGHNA and CDR2 as YNFKEQ. This CDR3 spans 11 amino acids. The CDR3 DNA reads TGTGCCAGCAGCCGACGGGACGAGCAGTACTTC. Amino acid sequence: CASSRRDEQYF.

This sequence joins TRBV4-3 and TRBJ1-1; D ambiguous. Germline V gives CDR1 LGHNA, CDR2 YSLEER. This CDR3 has 15 amino acids. V gave up 0 bases and J gave up 5 bases, with 13 bases separating them. The CDR3 DNA sequence: TGCGCCAGCAGCCAAGATCGACTTGGAGGGACTGAAGCTTTCTTT. Residues: CASSQDRLGGTEAFF.

The table lists this clone with a count of one. The chain carries TRBV9 and TRBJ2-5; D possibly corresponds to TRBD1 (5 bases). Trimming pared 4 bases from V and 4 bases from J, leaving 14 bases between. The CDR3 has 14 amino acids. Germline V CDR1 and CDR2: SGDLS, YYNGEE. The CDR3 protein is CASSLGRGGETQYF. As DNA, the CDR3 is TGTGCCAGCAGCCTCGGTAGGGGTGGAGAGACCCAGTACTTC.

The chain combines TRBV19 with TRBJ2-1; D call uncertain. The germline gives CDR1 LNHDA, CDR2 SQIVND (reference sequence). Trimming stripped 3 bases from V and 0 bases from J, with 6 bases between. The CDR3 is 14 residues long. The CDR3, as DNA: TGTGCCAGTAGTATGTCGAGCTCCTACAATGAGCAGTTCTTC. This sequence encodes CASSMSSSYNEQFF.

The chain links TRBV19 to TRBJ2-1, with TRBD2 matching over 8 bases. The CDR3 spans 18 residues. Per the germline V gene, CDR1 is LNHDA and CDR2 is SQIVND (reference sequence). V lost 3 bases to trimming and J lost 3 bases; unmatched junction nucleotides: 13. CDR3 sequence (DNA): TGTGCCAGTAGTATGGTCGCCCGGGAGGGCCCCTTCTACAATGAGCAGTTCTTC. Its translation: CASSMVAREGPFYNEQFF.

CDR3 in amino acids: CAWSVKSIFEKLFF. CDR3 sequence (DNA): TGTGCCTGGAGTGTTAAGAGTATCTTCGAAAAACTGTTTTTT. The rearrangement links TRBV30 to TRBJ1-4; the D is unclear. The CDR3 runs to 14 residues. V lost 0 bases, J lost 8 bases, and 13 bases lay in between. Germline V gene sequence: CDR1 GTSNPN, CDR2 SVGIG (reference sequence).